This TCR beta chain was recorded in a study of T cell changes during pregnancy in multiple sclerosis. Germline V lookup: CDR1 SGHTA, CDR2 FQGNSA. Trimming at V came to 1 base and at J to 1 base, leaving 1 base not matched to a gene. The CDR3 runs 15 residues. Only in-frame clones appear in the TCRdb table, and some are missing; sequencing was by immunoSEQ multiplex PCR. The table lists tens of thousands of clones, roughly nine tenths of them singletons. This clone was recorded only once. V gene TRBV7-2 combines with J gene TRBJ2-1; 7 nucleotides line up with TRBD2. The sample in question was CD4+ T cells from peripheral blood mononuclear cells, obtained in the first trimester of pregnancy. This TCR was recovered from a female donor with multiple sclerosis, enrolled in a pregnancy study. CDR3 protein: CASSLVAGSYNEQFF. The CDR3 DNA reads TGTGCCAGCAGCTTAGTAGCGGGTTCCTACAATGAGCAGTTCTTC.